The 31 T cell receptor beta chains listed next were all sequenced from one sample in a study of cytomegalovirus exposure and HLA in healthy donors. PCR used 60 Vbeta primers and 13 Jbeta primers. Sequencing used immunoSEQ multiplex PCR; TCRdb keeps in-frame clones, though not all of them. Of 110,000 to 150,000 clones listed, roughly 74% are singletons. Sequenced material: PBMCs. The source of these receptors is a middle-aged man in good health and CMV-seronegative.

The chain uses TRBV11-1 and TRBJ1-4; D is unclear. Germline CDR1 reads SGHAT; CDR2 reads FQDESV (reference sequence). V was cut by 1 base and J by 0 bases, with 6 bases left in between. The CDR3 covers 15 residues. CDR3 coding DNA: TGTGCCAGCAGCTTAGACAGCCCAACTAATGAAAAACTGTTTTTT. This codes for CASSLDSPTNEKLFF.

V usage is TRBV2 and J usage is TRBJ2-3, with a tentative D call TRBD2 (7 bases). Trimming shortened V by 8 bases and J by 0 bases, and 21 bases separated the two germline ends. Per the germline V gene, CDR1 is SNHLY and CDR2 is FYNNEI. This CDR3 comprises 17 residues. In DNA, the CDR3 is TGTGCCAGCTCTCGGCGGGGGCCCACCGCTAGCACAGATACGCAGTATTTT. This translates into CASSRRGPTASTDTQYF.

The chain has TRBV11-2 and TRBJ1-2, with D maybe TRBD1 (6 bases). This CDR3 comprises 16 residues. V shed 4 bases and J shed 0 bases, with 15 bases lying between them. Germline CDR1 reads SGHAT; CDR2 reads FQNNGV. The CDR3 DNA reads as TGTGCCAGCAGCTCTCTCACAGGGTTAACTAACTATGGCTACACCTTC. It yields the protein CASSSLTGLTNYGYTF.

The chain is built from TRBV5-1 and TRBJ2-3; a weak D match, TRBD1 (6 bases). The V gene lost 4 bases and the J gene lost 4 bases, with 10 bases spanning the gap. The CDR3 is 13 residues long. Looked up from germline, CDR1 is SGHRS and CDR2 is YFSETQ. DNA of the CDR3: TGCGCCAGCAGCGTACAGGGTCCAGATACGCAGTATTTT. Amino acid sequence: CASSVQGPDTQYF. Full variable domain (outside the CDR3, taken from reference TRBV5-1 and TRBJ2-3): KAGVTQTPRYLIKTRGQQVTLSCSPISGHRSVSWYQQTPGQGLQFLFEYFSETQRNKGNFPGRFSGRQFSNSRSEMNVSTLELGDSALYLCASSVQGPDTQYFGPGTRLTVL.

The CDR3 loop reads CASSLGAATNEKLFF. CDR3 DNA sequence: TGTGCCAGCAGCTTGGGGGCCGCAACTAATGAAAAACTGTTTTTT. This chain uses TRBV5-6 with TRBJ1-4, with D uncertain. The CDR3 contains 15 residues. CDR1 SGHDT and CDR2 YYEEEE come from the germline V gene. Trimming removed 0 bases at V and 0 bases at J, with 6 bases between.

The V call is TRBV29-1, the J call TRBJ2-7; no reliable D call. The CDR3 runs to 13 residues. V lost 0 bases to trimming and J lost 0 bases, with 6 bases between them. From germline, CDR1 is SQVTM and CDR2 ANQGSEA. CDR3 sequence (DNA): TGCAGCGTTGAAGACCCGAGCTCCTACGAGCAGTACTTC. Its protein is CSVEDPSSYEQYF.

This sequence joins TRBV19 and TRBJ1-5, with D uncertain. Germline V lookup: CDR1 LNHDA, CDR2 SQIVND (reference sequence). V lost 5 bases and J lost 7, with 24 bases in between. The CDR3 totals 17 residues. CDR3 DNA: TGTGCCAGTAGTCCCCGTCCGGGATCTCCTGTCTTGCAGCCCCAGCATTTT. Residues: CASSPRPGSPVLQPQHF. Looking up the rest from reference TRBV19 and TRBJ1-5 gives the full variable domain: DGGITQSPKYLFRKEGQNVTLSCEQNLNHDAMYWYRQDPGQGLRLIYYSQIVNDFQKGDIAEGYSVSREKKESFPLTVTSAQKNPTAFYLCASSPRPGSPVLQPQHFGDGTRLSIL.

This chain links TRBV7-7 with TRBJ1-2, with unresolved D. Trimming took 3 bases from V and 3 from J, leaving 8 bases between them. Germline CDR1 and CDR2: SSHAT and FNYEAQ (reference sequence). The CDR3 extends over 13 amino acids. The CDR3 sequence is CASSFDRDYGYTF. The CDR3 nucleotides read TGTGCCAGCAGCTTTGACCGGGACTATGGCTACACCTTC.

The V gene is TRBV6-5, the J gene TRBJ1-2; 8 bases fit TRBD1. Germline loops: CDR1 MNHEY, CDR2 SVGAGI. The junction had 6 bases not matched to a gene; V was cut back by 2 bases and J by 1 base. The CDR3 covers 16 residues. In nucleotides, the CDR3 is TGTGCCAGCAGTTACCGGACAGGGCGAGGTAACTATGGCTACACCTTC. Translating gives CASSYRTGRGNYGYTF.

CDR3 DNA sequence: TGTGCCAGTAGCCGCATGGGAGTGGGTACTGGGGCCAACGTCCTGACTTTC. Protein product: CASSRMGVGTGANVLTF. The chain couples TRBV19 to TRBJ2-6; possibly TRBD2 for D (5 bases). V lost 6 bases, J lost 2 bases, and 17 bases lay in between. Germline V lookup: CDR1 LNHDA, CDR2 SQIVND (reference sequence). This CDR3 spans 17 amino acids.

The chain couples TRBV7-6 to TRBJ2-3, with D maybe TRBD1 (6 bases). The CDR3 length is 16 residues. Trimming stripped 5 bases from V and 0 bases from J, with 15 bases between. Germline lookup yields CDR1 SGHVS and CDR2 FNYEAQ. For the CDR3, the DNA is TGTGCCAGCAGCCTTCGACAGGCCTCGAGCACAGATACGCAGTATTTT. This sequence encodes CASSLRQASSTDTQYF.

The CDR3 protein is CASTDRGNSPLHF. Here the CDR3 DNA reads TGTGCCAGCACAGACAGGGGTAATTCACCCCTCCACTTT. The rearrangement uses TRBV6-5 and TRBJ1-6; 8 nucleotides match TRBD1. The CDR3 has 13 amino acids. Trimming took 7 bases from V and 6 from J; bases not matched to a gene: 2. Germline CDR1 is MNHEY and CDR2 is SVGAGI.

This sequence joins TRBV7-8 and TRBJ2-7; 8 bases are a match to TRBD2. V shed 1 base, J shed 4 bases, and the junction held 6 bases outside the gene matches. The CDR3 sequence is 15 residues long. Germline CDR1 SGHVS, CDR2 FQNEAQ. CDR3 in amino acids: CASSLDGASGYEQYF. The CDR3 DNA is TGTGCCAGCAGCTTAGATGGAGCTAGCGGGTACGAGCAGTACTTC.

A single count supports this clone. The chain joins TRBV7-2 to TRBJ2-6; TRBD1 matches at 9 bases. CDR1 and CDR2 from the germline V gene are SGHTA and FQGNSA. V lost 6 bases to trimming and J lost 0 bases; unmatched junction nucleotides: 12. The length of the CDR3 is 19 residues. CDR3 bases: TGTGCCAGCAGTCAACAGGGGGCAGTTGTTTTCTCTGGGGCCAACGTCCTGACTTTC. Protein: CASSQQGAVVFSGANVLTF.

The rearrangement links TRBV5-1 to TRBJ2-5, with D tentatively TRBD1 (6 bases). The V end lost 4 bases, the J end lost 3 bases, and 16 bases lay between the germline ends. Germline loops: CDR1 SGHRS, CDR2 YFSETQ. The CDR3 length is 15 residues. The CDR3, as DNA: TGCGCCAGCAGCCGACAGGCAGCAACTGAAGAGACCCAGTACTTC. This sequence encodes CASSRQAATEETQYF.

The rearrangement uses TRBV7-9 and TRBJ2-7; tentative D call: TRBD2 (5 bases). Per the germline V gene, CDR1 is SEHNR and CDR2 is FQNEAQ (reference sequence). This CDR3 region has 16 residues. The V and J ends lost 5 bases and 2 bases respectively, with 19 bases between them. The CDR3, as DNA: TGTGCCAGCAGCCCCACCCAGGCAGGAGGAACCTACGAGCAGTACTTC. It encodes CASSPTQAGGTYEQYF.

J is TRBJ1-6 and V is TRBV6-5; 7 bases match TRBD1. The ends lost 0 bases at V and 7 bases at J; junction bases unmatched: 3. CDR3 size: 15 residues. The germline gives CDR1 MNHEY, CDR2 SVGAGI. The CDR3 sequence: CASSYSRGQNSPLHF. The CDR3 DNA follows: TGTGCCAGCAGTTACTCGAGGGGACAGAATTCACCCCTCCACTTT.

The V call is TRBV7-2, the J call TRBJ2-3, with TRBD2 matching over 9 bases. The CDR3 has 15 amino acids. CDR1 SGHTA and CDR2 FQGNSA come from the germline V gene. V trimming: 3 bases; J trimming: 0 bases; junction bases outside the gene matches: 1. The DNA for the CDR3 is TGTGCCAGCAGCTTTCTAGCGGGGAGCACAGATACGCAGTATTTT. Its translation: CASSFLAGSTDTQYF.

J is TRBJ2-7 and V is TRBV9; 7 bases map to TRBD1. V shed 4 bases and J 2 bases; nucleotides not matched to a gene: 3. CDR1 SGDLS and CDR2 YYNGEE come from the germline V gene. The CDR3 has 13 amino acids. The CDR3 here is CASSRGQAYEQYF. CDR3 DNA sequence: TGTGCCAGCAGCCGCGGACAGGCCTACGAGCAGTACTTC.

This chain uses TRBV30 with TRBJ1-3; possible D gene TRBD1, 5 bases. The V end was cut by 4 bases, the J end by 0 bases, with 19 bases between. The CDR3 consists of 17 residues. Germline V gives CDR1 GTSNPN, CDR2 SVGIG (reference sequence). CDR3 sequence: CAWTAQRGRVSGNTIYF. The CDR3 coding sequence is TGTGCCTGGACGGCGCAACGCGGCAGGGTCTCTGGAAACACCATATATTTT.

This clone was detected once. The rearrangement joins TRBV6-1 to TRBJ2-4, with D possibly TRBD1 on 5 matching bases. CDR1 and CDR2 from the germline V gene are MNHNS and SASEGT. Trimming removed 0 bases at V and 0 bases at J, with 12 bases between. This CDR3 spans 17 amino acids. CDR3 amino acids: CASSEASTVLAKNIQYF. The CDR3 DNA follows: TGTGCCAGCAGTGAAGCGTCGACAGTACTAGCCAAAAACATTCAGTACTTC.

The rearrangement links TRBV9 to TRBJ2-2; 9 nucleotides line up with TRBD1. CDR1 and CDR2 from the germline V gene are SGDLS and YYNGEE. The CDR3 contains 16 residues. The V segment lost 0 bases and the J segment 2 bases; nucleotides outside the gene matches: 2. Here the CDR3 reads CASSVGGQGNTGELFF. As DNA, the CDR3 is TGTGCCAGCAGCGTAGGGGGACAGGGAAACACCGGGGAGCTGTTTTTT.

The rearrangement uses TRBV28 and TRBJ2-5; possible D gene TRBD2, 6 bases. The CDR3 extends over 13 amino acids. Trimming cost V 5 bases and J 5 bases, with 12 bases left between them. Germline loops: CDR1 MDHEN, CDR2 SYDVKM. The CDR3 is CASSPYGRETQYF. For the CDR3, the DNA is TGTGCCAGCAGTCCATATGGGAGGGAGACCCAGTACTTC.

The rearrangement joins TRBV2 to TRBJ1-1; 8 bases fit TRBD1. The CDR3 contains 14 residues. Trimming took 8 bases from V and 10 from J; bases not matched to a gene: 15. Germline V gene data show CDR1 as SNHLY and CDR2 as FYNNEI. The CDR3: CASPPQDQGAAAFF. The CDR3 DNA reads TGTGCCAGCCCCCCCCAGGACCAGGGGGCAGCAGCTTTCTTT.

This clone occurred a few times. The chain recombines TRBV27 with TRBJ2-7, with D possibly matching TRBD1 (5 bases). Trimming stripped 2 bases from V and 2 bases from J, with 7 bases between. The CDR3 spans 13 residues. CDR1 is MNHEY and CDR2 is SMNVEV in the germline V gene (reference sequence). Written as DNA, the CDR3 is TGTGCCAGCAGTTTAACAGGACCCTACGAGCAGTACTTC. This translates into CASSLTGPYEQYF.

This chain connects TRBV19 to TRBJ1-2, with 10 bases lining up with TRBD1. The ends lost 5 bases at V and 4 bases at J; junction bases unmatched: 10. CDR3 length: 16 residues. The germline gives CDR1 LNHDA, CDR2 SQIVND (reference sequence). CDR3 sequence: CASSAPDRGQIYGYTF. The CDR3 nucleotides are TGTGCCAGTAGTGCCCCCGACAGGGGGCAGATCTATGGCTACACCTTC.

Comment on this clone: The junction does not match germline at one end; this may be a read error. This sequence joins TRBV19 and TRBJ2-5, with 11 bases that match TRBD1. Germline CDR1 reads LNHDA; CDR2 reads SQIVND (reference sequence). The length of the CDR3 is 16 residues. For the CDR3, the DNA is TGTGCCAGTGGTATATCCGGACAGGGGGCACAGGAGACCCAGTACTTC. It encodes CASGISGQGAQETQYF.

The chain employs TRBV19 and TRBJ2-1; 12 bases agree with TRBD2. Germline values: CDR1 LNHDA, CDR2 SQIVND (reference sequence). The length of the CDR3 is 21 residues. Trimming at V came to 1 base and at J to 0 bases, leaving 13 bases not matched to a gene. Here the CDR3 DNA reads TGTGCCAGTAGTATAGGCCCGGGACTAGCGGGTCTGGACCTCTCCTACAATGAGCAGTTCTTC. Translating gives CASSIGPGLAGLDLSYNEQFF. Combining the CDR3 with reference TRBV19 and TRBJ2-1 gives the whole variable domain DGGITQSPKYLFRKEGQNVTLSCEQNLNHDAMYWYRQDPGQGLRLIYYSQIVNDFQKGDIAEGYSVSREKKESFPLTVTSAQKNPTAFYLCASSIGPGLAGLDLSYNEQFFGPGTRLTVL.

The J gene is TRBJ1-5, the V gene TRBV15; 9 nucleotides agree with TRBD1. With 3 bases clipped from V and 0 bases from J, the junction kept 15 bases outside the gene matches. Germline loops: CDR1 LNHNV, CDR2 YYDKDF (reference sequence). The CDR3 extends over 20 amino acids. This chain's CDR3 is CATSSIMTGGSPYSNQPQHF. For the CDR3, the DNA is TGTGCCACCAGCAGTATCATGACAGGGGGATCCCCTTATAGCAATCAGCCCCAGCATTTT.

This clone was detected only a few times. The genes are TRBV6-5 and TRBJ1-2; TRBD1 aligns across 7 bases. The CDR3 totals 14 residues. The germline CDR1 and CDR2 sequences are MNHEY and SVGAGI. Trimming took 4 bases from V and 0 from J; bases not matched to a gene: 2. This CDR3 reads CASSSGQANYGYTF. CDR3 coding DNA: TGTGCCAGCAGTTCCGGACAGGCTAACTATGGCTACACCTTC.

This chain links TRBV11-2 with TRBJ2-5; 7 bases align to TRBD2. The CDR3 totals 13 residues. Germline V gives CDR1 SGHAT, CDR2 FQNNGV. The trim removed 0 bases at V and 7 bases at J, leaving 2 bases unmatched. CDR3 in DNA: TGTGCCAGCAGCTTAGATAGGGAGGGGACCCAGTACTTC. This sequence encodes CASSLDREGTQYF.